This T cell receptor beta chain was documented in a study of blood T cell repertoires in COVID-19. Overall study context: Donors in the United States, Italy and Spain gave samples during acute or convalescent COVID-19. T cells, B-cell-depleted T cells, or PBMCs provided the cDNA or gDNA that served as material.

Here immunoSEQ multiplex PCR was the method, and the copy in TCRdb shows in-frame clones only, minus some. Counted here are some 50,000 clones, 70% to 85% occurring once; the ten biggest clones make up more than 13%. This clone has only a few counts. Specimen: peripheral blood. The sequence was obtained from a human donor in a cohort sampled during active COVID-19.

The CDR3 DNA reads TGTGCCAGCACCTTTGGACGGGAAAATTCACCCCTCCACTTT. This translates into CASTFGRENSPLHF. V gene TRBV3-1 (or the pseudogene TRBV3-2) combines with J gene TRBJ1-6; D is undetermined. The CDR3 has 14 residues. V lost 7 bases to trimming and J lost 7 bases, with 14 bases between them. Germline CDR1 reads LGHDT; CDR2 reads YNNKEL (reference sequence).